The clone carrying this TCR beta chain was counted ten times or more. What it recognizes is unknown. The data belong to a study of T cells after posttransplantation cyclophosphamide. The study, taken as a whole, reports: Skin or GI-infiltrating T cells shared few TRB sequences with blood. Later post-transplant blood repertoires were often dominated by donor CD8+ memory clones.

This related bone marrow graft donor gave peripheral blood on the day of marrow donation. The protocol was immunoSEQ multiplex PCR, while the TCRdb copy is restricted to in-frame clones and leaves out a portion. This repertoire holds some 39,000 clones, and none appear only once. V gave up 0 bases and J gave up 5 bases, with 9 bases separating them. This CDR3 comprises 14 residues. Germline CDR1 is MNHEY and CDR2 is SVGAGI. Material: PBMCs. The sequence was obtained from a girl between 5 and 17 years old in good health, CMV-negative, and a related stem cell transplant donor. This chain uses TRBV6-5 with TRBJ2-3, with a tentative D call TRBD2 (6 bases). In DNA form, the CDR3 reads TGTGCCAGCAGTTACTCCCTGGGGGGAGATACGCAGTATTTT. Its translation: CASSYSLGGDTQYF.